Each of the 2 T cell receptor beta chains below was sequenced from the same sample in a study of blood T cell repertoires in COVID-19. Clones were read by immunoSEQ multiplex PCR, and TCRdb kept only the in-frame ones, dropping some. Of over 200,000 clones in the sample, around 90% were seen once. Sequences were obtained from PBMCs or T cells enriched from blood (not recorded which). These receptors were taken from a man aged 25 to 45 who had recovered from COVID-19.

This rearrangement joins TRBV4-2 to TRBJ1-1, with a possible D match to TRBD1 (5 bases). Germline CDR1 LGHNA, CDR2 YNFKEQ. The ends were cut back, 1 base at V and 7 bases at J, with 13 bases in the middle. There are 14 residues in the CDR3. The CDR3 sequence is CASSQGGGIGEAFF. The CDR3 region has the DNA TGTGCCAGCAGCCAAGGGGGGGGAATTGGTGAAGCTTTCTTT.

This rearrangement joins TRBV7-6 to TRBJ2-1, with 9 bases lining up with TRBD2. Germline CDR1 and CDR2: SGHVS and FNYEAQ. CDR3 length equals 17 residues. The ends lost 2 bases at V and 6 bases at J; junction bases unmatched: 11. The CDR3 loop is CASSLRFGLAGSNEQFF. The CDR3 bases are TGTGCCAGCAGCTTACGGTTTGGGCTAGCGGGAAGCAATGAGCAGTTCTTC.